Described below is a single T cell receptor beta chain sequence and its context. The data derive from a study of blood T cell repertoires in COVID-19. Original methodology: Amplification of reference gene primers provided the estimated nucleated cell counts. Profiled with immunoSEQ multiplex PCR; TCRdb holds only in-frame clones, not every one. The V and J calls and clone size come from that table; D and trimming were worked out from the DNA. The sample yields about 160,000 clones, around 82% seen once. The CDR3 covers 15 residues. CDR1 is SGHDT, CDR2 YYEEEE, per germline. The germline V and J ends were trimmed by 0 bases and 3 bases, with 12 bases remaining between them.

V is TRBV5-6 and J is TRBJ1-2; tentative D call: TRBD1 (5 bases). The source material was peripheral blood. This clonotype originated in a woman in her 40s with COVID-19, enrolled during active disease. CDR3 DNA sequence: TGTGCCAGCAGCTTGGTGGGGGGACGGGACTATGGCTACACCTTC. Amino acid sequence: CASSLVGGRDYGYTF.